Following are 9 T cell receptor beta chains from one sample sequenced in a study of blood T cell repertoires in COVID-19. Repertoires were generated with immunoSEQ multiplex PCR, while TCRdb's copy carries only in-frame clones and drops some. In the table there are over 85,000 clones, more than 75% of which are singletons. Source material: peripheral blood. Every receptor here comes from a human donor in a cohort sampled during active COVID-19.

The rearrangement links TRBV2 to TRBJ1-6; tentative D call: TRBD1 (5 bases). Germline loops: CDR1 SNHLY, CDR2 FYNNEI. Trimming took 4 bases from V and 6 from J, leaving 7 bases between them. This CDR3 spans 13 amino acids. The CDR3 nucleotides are TGTGCCAGCAGTGGCGACAGTAATTCACCCCTCCACTTT. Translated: CASSGDSNSPLHF. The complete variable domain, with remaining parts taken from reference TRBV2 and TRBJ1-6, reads EPEVTQTPSHQVTQMGQEVILRCVPISNHLYFYWYRQILGQKVEFLVSFYNNEISEKSEIFDDQFSVERPDGSNFTLKIRSTKLEDSAMYFCASSGDSNSPLHFGNGTRLTVT.

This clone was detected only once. The CDR3 loop is CASSQGTSEAYEQYF. CDR3 nucleotide sequence: TGTGCCAGCAGCCAAGGGACTAGCGAGGCCTACGAGCAGTACTTC. This rearrangement joins TRBV3-1 (or the pseudogene TRBV3-2) to TRBJ2-7; TRBD2 aligns across 9 bases. CDR1 LGHDT and CDR2 YNNKEL come from the germline V gene (reference sequence). Trimming took 1 base from V and 2 from J; bases not matched to a gene: 3. This CDR3 is 15 amino acids long.

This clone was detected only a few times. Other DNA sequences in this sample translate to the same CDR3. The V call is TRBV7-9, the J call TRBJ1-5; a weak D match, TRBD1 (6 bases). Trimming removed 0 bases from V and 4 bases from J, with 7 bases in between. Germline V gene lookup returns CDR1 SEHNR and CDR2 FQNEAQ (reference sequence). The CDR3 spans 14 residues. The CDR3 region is CASSLAGGNQPQHF. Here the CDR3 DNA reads TGTGCCAGCAGCTTAGCAGGGGGTAATCAGCCCCAGCATTTT.

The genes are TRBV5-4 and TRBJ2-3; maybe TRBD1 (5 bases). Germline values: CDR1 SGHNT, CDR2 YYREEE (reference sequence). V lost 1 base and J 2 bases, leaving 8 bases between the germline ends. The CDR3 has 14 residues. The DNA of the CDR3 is TGTGCCAGCAGCTTGAGGGGATCCACAGATACGCAGTATTTT. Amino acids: CASSLRGSTDTQYF. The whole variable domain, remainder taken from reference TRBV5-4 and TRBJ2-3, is ETGVTQSPTHLIKTRGQQVTLRCSSQSGHNTVSWYQQALGQGPQFIFQYYREEENGRGNFPPRFSGLQFPNYSSELNVNALELDDSALYLCASSLRGSTDTQYFGPGTRLTVL.

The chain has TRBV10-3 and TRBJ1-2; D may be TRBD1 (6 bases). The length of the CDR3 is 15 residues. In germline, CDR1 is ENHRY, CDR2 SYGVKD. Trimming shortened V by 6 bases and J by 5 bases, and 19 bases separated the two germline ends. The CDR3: CAISVKTGSEYGYTF. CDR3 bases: TGTGCCATCAGCGTAAAAACAGGGAGTGAGTATGGCTACACCTTC.

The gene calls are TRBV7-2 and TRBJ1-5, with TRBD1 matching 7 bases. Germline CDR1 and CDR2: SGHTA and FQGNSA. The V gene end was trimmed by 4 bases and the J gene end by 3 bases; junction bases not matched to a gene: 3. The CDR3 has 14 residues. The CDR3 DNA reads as TGTGCCAGCAGCTCGGGACAGAACAATCAGCCCCAGCATTTT. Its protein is CASSSGQNNQPQHF. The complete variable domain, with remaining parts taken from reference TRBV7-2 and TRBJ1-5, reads GAGVSQSPSNKVTEKGKDVELRCDPISGHTALYWYRQSLGQGLEFLIYFQGNSAPDKSGLPSDRFSAERTGGSVSTLTIQRTQQEDSAVYLCASSSGQNNQPQHFGDGTRLSIL.

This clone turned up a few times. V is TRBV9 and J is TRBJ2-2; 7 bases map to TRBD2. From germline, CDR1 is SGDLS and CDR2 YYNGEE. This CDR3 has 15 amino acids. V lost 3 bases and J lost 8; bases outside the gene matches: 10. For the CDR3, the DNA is TGTGCCAGCAGCGCGAGCGGGGTTAGAGTAGGGGAGCTGTTTTTT. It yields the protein CASSASGVRVGELFF.

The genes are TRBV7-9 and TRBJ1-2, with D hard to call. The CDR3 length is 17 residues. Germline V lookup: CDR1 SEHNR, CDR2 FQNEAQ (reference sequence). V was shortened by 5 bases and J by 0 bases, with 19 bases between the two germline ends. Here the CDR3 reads CASSTLEKGRANYGYTF. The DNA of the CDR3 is TGTGCCAGCAGCACCCTGGAGAAAGGCCGTGCTAACTATGGCTACACCTTC.

The CDR3 DNA reads as TGTGCCAGCAGCCAAGATAGGGGCGACGAGCAGTACTTC. Translated, it gives CASSQDRGDEQYF. This chain uses TRBV3-1 (or the pseudogene TRBV3-2) with TRBJ2-7; the D gene is possibly TRBD1 (5 bases). V was clipped by 0 bases and J by 5 bases, with 8 bases between them. The CDR3 has 13 residues. CDR1 and CDR2 (germline): LGHDT, YNNKEL (reference sequence).